These T cell receptor beta chains were read from a single sample in a study of cytomegalovirus exposure and HLA in healthy donors. Generated by immunoSEQ multiplex PCR, the TCRdb table keeps only in-frame clones and is missing some. Of 200,000 or so clones detected, approximately 80% appear once; the ten largest clones hold less than 8.5%. The sample taken for sequencing was PBMCs. The receptors were sampled from a man aged 18 to 29 in good health and CMV-seropositive. Each CDR3 is given with its conserved first and last residue. D genes are given only for firm matches.

d_gene	v_gene	j_gene	CDR3aa
NA	TRBV7-8	TRBJ2-7	CASSPVRVQSMREQYF
TRBD2	TRBV7-2	TRBJ2-2	CASSLGLQNTGELFF
NA	TRBV4-2	TRBJ2-2	CASSYQRTTGELFF
TRBD1	TRBV6-6	TRBJ2-5	CASSYPRDSVQETQYF
TRBD2	TRBV18	TRBJ2-1	CASSPREGSHNEQFF
NA	TRBV15	TRBJ1-2	CATSGYSGSNYGYTF
TRBD2	TRBV7-9	TRBJ2-7	CASSHSTVVSGRVYEQYF
TRBD1	TRBV29-1	TRBJ1-2	CSVSPGQGLSGYTF
NA	TRBV27	TRBJ1-5	CASSPQGYQPQHF
NA	TRBV9	TRBJ2-7	CASSVKFGYEQYF
NA	TRBV19	TRBJ2-2	CASSSYTDRTDTGELFF
TRBD1	TRBV7-9	TRBJ1-2	CASSLGQGYGYTF
TRBD2	TRBV30	TRBJ2-5	CACQAGGLGGETQYF
NA	TRBV12-5	TRBJ1-1	CASGRTRNTEAFF
NA	TRBV6-6	TRBJ1-2	CASSSQGFGYGYTF
TRBD2	TRBV19	TRBJ2-3	CASSISGSTDTQYF
NA	TRBV28	TRBJ1-2	CASTISRGYGYTF
TRBD2	TRBV16	TRBJ2-7	CAVQWVAGGEQYF
TRBD1	TRBV7-2	TRBJ2-7	CASSSQTGEVYEQYF
NA	TRBV7-2	TRBJ2-1	CASSLFPGNEQFF
TRBD1	TRBV19	TRBJ2-1	CASSSGGTGKINEQFF
TRBD1	TRBV30	TRBJ2-3	CAWSVLGQGAATQYF
NA	TRBV19	TRBJ1-2	CATHRVNYYGYTF
NA	TRBV29-1	TRBJ1-1	CSVEVEGLNTEAFF
TRBD1	TRBV19	TRBJ1-2	CASRTGGSGYTF